A single sample is the source of the 17 T cell receptor beta chains below, sequenced in a study of blood T cell repertoires in COVID-19. Clones were read by immunoSEQ multiplex PCR, and TCRdb kept only the in-frame ones, dropping some. The sample holds 190,000 or so clones; 90% are singletons and the top ten take around 0.63%. The sequencing input was peripheral blood. The receptors here all came from a man in his fifties with acute or convalescent COVID-19.

The table lists this clone with a count of one. The V call is TRBV30, the J call TRBJ2-7, with D unresolved. Trimming left V 2 bases short and J 3 bases short, with 17 bases between. The germline V gene encodes CDR1 GTSNPN and CDR2 SVGIG (reference sequence). The CDR3 extends over 15 amino acids. The CDR3 bases are TGTGCCTGGAGTCCCCCCGGCTCATACTACTACGAGCAGTACTTC. It encodes CAWSPPGSYYYEQYF. Variable domain in full (rest from reference TRBV30 and TRBJ2-7): SQTIHQWPATLVQPVGSPLSLECTVEGTSNPNLYWYRQAAGRGLQLLFYSVGIGQISSEVPQNLSASRPQDRQFILSSKKLLLSDSGFYLCAWSPPGSYYYEQYFGPGTRLTVT.

V gene TRBV28 combines with J gene TRBJ2-7; 14 bases agree with TRBD2. Unmatched junction bases numbered 6, after V lost 6 bases and J lost 2 bases. This CDR3 region has 16 residues. CDR1 and CDR2 from the germline V gene are MDHEN and SYDVKM. CDR3 DNA: TGTGCCAGCAGGGGGACTAGCGGGAGTTCTACCTACGAGCAGTACTTC. It yields the protein CASRGTSGSSTYEQYF.

The chain couples TRBV21-1 to TRBJ1-1; the table calls TRBD1, which could not be checked here. TRBV21-1 is designated a pseudogene. This CDR3 spans 12 amino acids. Written as DNA, the CDR3 is TGTGCCAGCAGTTTCGACAGGGGGGAGGCTTTCTTT. Translated, it gives CASSFDRGEAFF.

The V call is TRBV5-1, the J call TRBJ2-5; 14 nucleotides agree with TRBD2. The CDR3 runs to 17 residues. V was pared by 0 bases and J by 2 bases, with 3 bases of the junction left unmatched. Germline CDR1 SGHRS, CDR2 YFSETQ. CDR3 residues: CASSLVGLAGGQETQYF. In nucleotides, the CDR3 is TGCGCCAGCAGCTTGGTTGGACTAGCGGGAGGACAAGAGACCCAGTACTTC.

V and J are TRBV6-5 and TRBJ2-2; 12 nucleotides agree with TRBD1. V trimming: 8 bases; J trimming: 6 bases; junction bases outside the gene matches: 7. Looked up from germline, CDR1 is MNHEY and CDR2 is SVGAGI. The CDR3 loop spans 15 amino acids. The CDR3 loop reads CASRGQGANAGELFF. The CDR3 region has the DNA TGTGCCAGCCGGGGACAGGGGGCAAACGCCGGGGAGCTGTTTTTT.

This rearrangement joins TRBV11-2 to TRBJ2-1, with 9 bases aligning to TRBD2. CDR1 is SGHAT and CDR2 is FQNNGV in the germline V gene. The CDR3 spans 17 residues. V lost 6 bases to trimming and J lost 9 bases; unmatched junction nucleotides: 18. CDR3 coding DNA: TGTGCCAGCAGGGTCCCAGGGCGGGGGGGTGTGGCTCCTGAGCAGTTCTTC. It yields the protein CASRVPGRGGVAPEQFF.

In DNA, the CDR3 is TGTGCCAGCAGCAAATCCCCTGGGGCTAGCGGGATCTCCTACAATGAGCAGTTCTTC. Its translation is CASSKSPGASGISYNEQFF. This rearrangement joins TRBV21-1 to TRBJ2-1; whether TRBD2, the table's D call, matches the DNA was not checked. TRBV21-1 is classified as a pseudogene. This CDR3 contains 19 residues.

The rearrangement joins TRBV19 to TRBJ2-2; D is undetermined. Germline CDR1 LNHDA, CDR2 SQIVND (reference sequence). V shed 0 bases and J shed 6 bases, with 8 bases lying between them. There are 14 residues in the CDR3. The CDR3 region is CASSIDQDPGELFF. DNA for the CDR3: TGTGCCAGTAGTATAGATCAGGATCCCGGGGAGCTGTTTTTT.

The chain employs TRBV6-1 and TRBJ1-3; tentative D call: TRBD1 (5 bases). The ends were cut back, 1 base at V and 4 bases at J, with 11 bases in the middle. CDR3 length equals 15 residues. The V gene's germline CDR1 is MNHNS and CDR2 SASEGT. The CDR3 DNA reads as TGTGCCAGCAGTGAAGGCAGGGTGGAAGGAAACACCATATATTTT. Translation: CASSEGRVEGNTIYF.

J is TRBJ2-1 and V is TRBV27; possibly TRBD1 for D (6 bases). The germline V gene encodes CDR1 MNHEY and CDR2 SMNVEV (reference sequence). The CDR3 is made up of 14 amino acids. Trimming pared 4 bases from V and 4 bases from J, leaving 11 bases between. CDR3 residues: CASSYDGTYNEQFF. The CDR3 DNA follows: TGTGCCAGCAGTTACGACGGGACATACAATGAGCAGTTCTTC.

The genes are TRBV28 and TRBJ2-7; D is possibly TRBD2 (7 bases). CDR1 MDHEN and CDR2 SYDVKM come from the germline V gene. V was pared by 5 bases and J by 3 bases, with 17 bases between. CDR3 length: 15 residues. The CDR3 region is CASSPTGLVFYEQYF. DNA of the CDR3: TGTGCCAGCAGTCCGACAGGACTAGTATTCTACGAGCAGTACTTC.

This chain connects TRBV7-9 to TRBJ1-1; TRBD1 is a possible D gene (6 bases). Germline CDR1 reads SEHNR; CDR2 reads FQNEAQ (reference sequence). V was trimmed by 8 bases and J by 8 bases, leaving 9 bases between them. This CDR3 has 10 amino acids. The CDR3 reads CASWGTEAFF. In DNA form, the CDR3 reads TGTGCCAGCTGGGGGACAGAAGCTTTCTTT.

This chain connects TRBV28 to TRBJ2-7; 7 positions match TRBD2. V lost 7 bases, J lost 7 bases, and 4 bases stayed unmatched. CDR3 size: 11 residues. The germline V gene has CDR1 MDHEN and CDR2 SYDVKM. The CDR3 sequence: CASTGGREQYF. The CDR3 coding sequence is TGTGCCAGCACCGGGGGGAGGGAGCAGTACTTC.

The chain employs TRBV27 and TRBJ1-6; TRBD1 matches 7 bases. The germline V gene encodes CDR1 MNHEY and CDR2 SMNVEV (reference sequence). The CDR3 covers 15 residues. Trimming took 0 bases from V and 9 from J; bases not matched to a gene: 5. The CDR3, as DNA: TGTGCCAGCAGTTTATCTCGGGGACAGATTTCACCCCTCCACTTT. It encodes CASSLSRGQISPLHF.

The chain is built from TRBV6-6 and TRBJ1-4, with D possibly matching TRBD1 (5 bases). CDR3 length: 14 residues. Germline V gene sequence: CDR1 MNHNY, CDR2 SVGAGI (reference sequence). V shed 0 bases and J shed 7 bases, with 9 bases lying between them. The CDR3 loop is CASSYSQGGEKLFF. CDR3 coding DNA: TGTGCCAGCAGTTACTCCCAGGGAGGTGAAAAACTGTTTTTT.

V gene TRBV19 combines with J gene TRBJ2-3; D is perhaps TRBD2 (5 bases). The CDR3 covers 14 residues. V lost 10 bases to trimming and J lost 2 bases, with 16 bases between them. Germline V gene lookup returns CDR1 LNHDA and CDR2 SQIVND (reference sequence). CDR3 residues: CATRRGTDTDTQYF. CDR3 nucleotide sequence: TGTGCCACCCGTCGGGGAACGGACACAGATACGCAGTATTTT.

The chain is built from TRBV5-5 and TRBJ1-3, with D perhaps matching TRBD1 (5 bases). The CDR3 loop spans 18 amino acids. Germline V gene lookup returns CDR1 SGHKS and CDR2 YYEKEE (reference sequence). Trimming cost V 4 bases and J 0 bases, with 20 bases left between them. The CDR3 bases are TGTGCCAGCAGCCTGAACAGGATTACTGATTCCTCTGGAAACACCATATATTTT. Translating gives CASSLNRITDSSGNTIYF.